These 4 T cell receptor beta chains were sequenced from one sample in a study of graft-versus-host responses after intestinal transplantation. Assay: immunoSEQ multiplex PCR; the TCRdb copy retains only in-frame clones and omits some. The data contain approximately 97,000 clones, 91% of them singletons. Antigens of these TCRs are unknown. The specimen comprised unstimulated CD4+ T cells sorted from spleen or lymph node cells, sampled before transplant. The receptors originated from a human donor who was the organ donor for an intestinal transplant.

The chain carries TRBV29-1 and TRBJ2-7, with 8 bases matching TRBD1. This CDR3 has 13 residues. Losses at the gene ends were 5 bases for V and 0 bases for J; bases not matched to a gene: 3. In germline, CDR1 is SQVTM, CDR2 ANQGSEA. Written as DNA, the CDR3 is TGCAGCGTTCAAGGACAGGGCTCCTACGAGCAGTACTTC. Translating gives CSVQGQGSYEQYF.

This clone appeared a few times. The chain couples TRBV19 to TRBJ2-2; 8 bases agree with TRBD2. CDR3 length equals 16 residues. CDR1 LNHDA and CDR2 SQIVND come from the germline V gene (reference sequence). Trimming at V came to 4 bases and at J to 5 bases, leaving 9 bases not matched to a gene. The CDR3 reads CASSTGGGSRTGELFF. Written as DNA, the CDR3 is TGTGCCAGTAGTACCGGGGGGGGAAGTAGGACCGGGGAGCTGTTTTTT.

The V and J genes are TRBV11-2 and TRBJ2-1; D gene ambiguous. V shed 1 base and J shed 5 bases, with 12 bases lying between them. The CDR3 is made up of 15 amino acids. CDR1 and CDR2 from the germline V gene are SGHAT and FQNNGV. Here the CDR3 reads CASSLVARLNNEQFF. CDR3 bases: TGTGCCAGCAGCTTAGTTGCCAGGCTAAACAATGAGCAGTTCTTC.

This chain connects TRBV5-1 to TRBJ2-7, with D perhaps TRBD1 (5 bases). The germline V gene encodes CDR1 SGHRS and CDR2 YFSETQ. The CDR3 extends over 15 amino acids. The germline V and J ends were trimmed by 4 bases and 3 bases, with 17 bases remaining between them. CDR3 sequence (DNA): TGCGCCAGCAGCCTTGATCAGGGAAGGGGCTACGAGCAGTACTTC. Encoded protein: CASSLDQGRGYEQYF.